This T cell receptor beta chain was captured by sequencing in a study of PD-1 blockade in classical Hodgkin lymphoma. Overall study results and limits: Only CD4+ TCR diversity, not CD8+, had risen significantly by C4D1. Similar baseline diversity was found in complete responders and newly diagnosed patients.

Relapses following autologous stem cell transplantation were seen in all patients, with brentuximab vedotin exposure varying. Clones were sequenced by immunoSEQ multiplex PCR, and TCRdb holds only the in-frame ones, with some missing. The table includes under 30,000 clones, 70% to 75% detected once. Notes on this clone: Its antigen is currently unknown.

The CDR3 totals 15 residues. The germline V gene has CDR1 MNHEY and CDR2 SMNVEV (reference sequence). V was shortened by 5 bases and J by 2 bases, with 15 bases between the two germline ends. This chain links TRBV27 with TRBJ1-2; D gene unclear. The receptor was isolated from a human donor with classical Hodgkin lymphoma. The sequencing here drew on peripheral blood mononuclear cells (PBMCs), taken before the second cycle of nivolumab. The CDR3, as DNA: TGTGCCAGCAGTCCCCTGAAAGACTTAAACTATGGCTACACCTTC. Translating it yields CASSPLKDLNYGYTF.